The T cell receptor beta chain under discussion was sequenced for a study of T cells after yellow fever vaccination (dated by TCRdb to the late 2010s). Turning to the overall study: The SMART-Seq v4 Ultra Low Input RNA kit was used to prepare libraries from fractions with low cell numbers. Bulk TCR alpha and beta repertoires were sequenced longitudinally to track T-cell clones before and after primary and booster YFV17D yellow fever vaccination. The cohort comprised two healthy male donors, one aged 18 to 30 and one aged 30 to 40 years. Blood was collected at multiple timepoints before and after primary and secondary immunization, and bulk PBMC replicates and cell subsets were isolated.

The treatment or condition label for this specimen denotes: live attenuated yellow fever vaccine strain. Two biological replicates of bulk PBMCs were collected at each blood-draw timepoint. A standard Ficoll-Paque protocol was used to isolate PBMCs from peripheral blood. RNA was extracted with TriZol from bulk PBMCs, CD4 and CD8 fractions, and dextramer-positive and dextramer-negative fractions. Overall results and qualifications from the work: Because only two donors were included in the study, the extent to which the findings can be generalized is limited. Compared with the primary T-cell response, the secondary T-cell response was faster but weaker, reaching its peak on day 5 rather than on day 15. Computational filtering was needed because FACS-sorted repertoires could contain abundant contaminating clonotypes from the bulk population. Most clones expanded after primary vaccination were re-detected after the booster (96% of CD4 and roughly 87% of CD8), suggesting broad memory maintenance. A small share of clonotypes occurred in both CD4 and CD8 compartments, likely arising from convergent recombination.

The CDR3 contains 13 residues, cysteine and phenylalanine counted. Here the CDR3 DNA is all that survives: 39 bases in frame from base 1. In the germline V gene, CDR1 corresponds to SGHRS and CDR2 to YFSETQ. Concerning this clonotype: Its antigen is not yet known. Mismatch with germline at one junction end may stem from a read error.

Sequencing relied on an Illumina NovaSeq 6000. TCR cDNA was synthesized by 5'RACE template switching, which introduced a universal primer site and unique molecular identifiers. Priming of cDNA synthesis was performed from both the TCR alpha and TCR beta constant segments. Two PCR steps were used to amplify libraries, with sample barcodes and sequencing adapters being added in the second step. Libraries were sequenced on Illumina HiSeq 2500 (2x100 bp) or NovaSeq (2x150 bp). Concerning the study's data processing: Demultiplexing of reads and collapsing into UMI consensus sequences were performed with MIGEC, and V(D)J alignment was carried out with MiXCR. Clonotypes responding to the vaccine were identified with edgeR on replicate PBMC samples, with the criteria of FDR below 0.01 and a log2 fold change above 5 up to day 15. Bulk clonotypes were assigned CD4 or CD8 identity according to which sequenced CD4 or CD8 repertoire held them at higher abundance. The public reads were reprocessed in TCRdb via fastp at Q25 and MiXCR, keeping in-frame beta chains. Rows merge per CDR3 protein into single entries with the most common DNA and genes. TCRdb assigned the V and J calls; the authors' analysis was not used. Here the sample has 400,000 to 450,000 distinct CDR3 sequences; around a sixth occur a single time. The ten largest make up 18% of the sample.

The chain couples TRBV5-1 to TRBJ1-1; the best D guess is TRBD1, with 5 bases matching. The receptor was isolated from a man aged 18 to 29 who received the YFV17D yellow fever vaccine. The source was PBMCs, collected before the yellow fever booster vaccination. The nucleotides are TGCGCCAGCACCTTGTTGGGGGGCACTGAAGCTTTCTTT. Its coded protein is CASTLLGGTEAFF.